The 32 T cell receptor beta chains below were found in one sample sequenced in a study of metastatic and nonmetastatic thyroid tumors. Thyroid surgery was performed in patients who had received no treatment beforehand. TCRdb re-called clones from the PCR reads using MiXCR. The sample lists 70,000 or so clones, about 14% occurring once. Sequencing was carried out using blood. These TCRs come from a male donor with papillary thyroid cancer or a benign thyroid nodule (not recorded which). Some clones in this sample may be carry-over from other donors' samples.

In this sample, this clone turned up many times. CDR3 nucleotide sequence: TGTGCCAGCGGCCGGGACTCTTCCTCAGGCGAGCAGTACTTC. Translating gives CASGRDSSSGEQYF. V usage is TRBV7-9 and J usage is TRBJ2-7; possibly TRBD2 for D (6 bases). This CDR3 region has 14 residues. Trimming stripped 8 bases from V and 6 bases from J, with 20 bases between. Germline CDR1 is SEHNR and CDR2 is FQNEAQ (reference sequence).

The chain uses TRBV12-3 or TRBV12-4 and TRBJ2-1; the D gene is possibly TRBD2 (5 bases). V gave up 6 bases and J gave up 3 bases, with 15 bases separating them. This CDR3 spans 15 amino acids. Here the CDR3 DNA reads TGTGCCAGCAGCATATCGGGGATATACTACAATGAGCAGTTCTTC. This gives the protein CASSISGIYYNEQFF.

The chain combines TRBV28 with TRBJ2-5; D gene uncertain. CDR3 size: 14 residues. V shed 4 bases and J shed 7 bases, with 16 bases lying between them. CDR1 is MDHEN and CDR2 is SYDVKM in the germline V gene. Here the CDR3 reads CASSSPDTPGTQYF. For the CDR3, the DNA is TGTGCCAGCAGTTCACCAGACACTCCGGGGACCCAGTACTTC.

This clone was detected many times. V gene TRBV4-1 combines with J gene TRBJ2-7; 9 bases agree with TRBD2. The CDR3 has 15 amino acids. Germline CDR1 reads MGHRA; CDR2 reads YSYEKL. V was pared by 2 bases and J by 6 bases, with 8 bases of the junction left unmatched. The DNA of the CDR3 is TGCGCCAGCAGCCAATCATTTAGCGGGAGCTCCGAGCAGTACTTC. Amino acids: CASSQSFSGSSEQYF.

This clone was recorded at least ten times. The CDR3 loop reads CASSEFMSNQPQHF. The DNA for the CDR3 is TGTGCCAGCAGTGAATTTATGAGCAATCAGCCCCAGCATTTT. This rearrangement joins TRBV6-1 to TRBJ1-5, with no clear D. CDR1 and CDR2 (germline): MNHNS, SASEGT. The CDR3 loop spans 14 amino acids. Trimming removed 2 bases at V and 1 base at J, with 6 bases between.

This clone was recorded many times. CDR3 nucleotide sequence: TGTGCCAGTTCCGAGCTAGCGGGAGGATACTCTGGGGCCAACGTCCTGACTTTC. This sequence encodes CASSELAGGYSGANVLTF. V and J are TRBV19 and TRBJ2-6; 11 positions agree with TRBD2. The germline V gene encodes CDR1 LNHDA and CDR2 SQIVND (reference sequence). CDR3 length: 18 residues. After removal of 8 bases from V and 0 bases from J, the junction contained 9 bases not matched to a gene.

This clone was detected ten times or more. The chain couples TRBV7-2 to TRBJ2-7, with TRBD2 matching over 13 bases. This CDR3 is built from 18 residues. V was clipped by 5 bases and J by 7 bases; unmatched bases: 17. Per the germline V gene, CDR1 is SGHTA and CDR2 is FQGNSA. The CDR3 DNA sequence: TGTGCCAGCAGCCCTATGCCGGCGGGACTAGCGGGATTCGGAGAGCAGTACGTC. Its translation is CASSPMPAGLAGFGEQYV.

This clone was counted between two and nine times. A much larger clone sits a single nucleotide away, making a read error possible. This specimen includes other DNA sequences encoding the same CDR3. The chain couples TRBV7-9 to TRBJ2-1; a weak D match, TRBD1 (6 bases). The CDR3 totals 12 residues. Germline CDR1 and CDR2: SEHNR and FQNEAQ (reference sequence). V shed 6 bases and J shed 7 bases, with 10 bases lying between them. The CDR3 loop reads CASRAGVNEQFF. Written as DNA, the CDR3 is TGTGCCAGCAGGGCAGGGGTTAATGAGCAGTTCTTC.

This clone was recorded at least ten times. The CDR3 DNA sequence: TGTGCCAGCAGTTCCTGGGGGGCCTCCGGGGCTTTCTTT. As protein: CASSSWGASGAFF. The chain employs TRBV27 and TRBJ1-1; tentative D call: TRBD1 (6 bases). The CDR3 runs to 13 residues. Looked up from germline, CDR1 is MNHEY and CDR2 is SMNVEV (reference sequence). Trimming stripped 4 bases from V and 11 bases from J, with 17 bases between.

This clone has a handful of counts. V and J are TRBV12-3 or TRBV12-4 and TRBJ2-7; possibly TRBD2 for D (6 bases). Trimming took 8 bases from V and 4 from J, leaving 12 bases between them. The CDR3 has 12 residues. This chain's CDR3 is CASQGLGYEQYF. The CDR3 DNA sequence: TGTGCCAGCCAGGGACTGGGATACGAGCAGTACTTC.

This clone showed up many times. The chain uses TRBV12-5 and TRBJ1-1; D is unclear. Germline CDR1 reads LGHNT; CDR2 reads FRNRAP. The ends were cut back, 4 bases at V and 6 bases at J, with 12 bases in the middle. The CDR3 covers 13 residues. The CDR3 nucleotides read TGTGCTAGTGGTTCAAGGGAGGGCGCTGAAGCTTTCTTT. Translation gives CASGSREGAEAFF.

The sample holds many counts of this clone. V usage is TRBV18 and J usage is TRBJ1-3; 7 nucleotides align to TRBD1. The trim removed 5 bases at V and 1 base at J, leaving 11 bases unmatched. This CDR3 contains 17 residues. Germline V lookup: CDR1 KGHSH, CDR2 LQKENI. The CDR3 sequence is CASSEGQPRLSGNTIYF. The CDR3 nucleotides are TGTGCCAGCTCAGAGGGACAGCCAAGACTTTCTGGAAACACCATATATTTT.

This clone was counted only a few times. The genes are TRBV2 and TRBJ2-3, with D perhaps TRBD1 or TRBD2 (5 bases each). CDR1 SNHLY and CDR2 FYNNEI come from the germline V gene. This CDR3 is built from 16 residues. V lost 6 bases and J 5 bases, leaving 21 bases between the germline ends. In nucleotides, the CDR3 is TGTGCCAGCAGGCCGGGGCCGCAGTGGGCTGGAGATACGCAGTATTTT. Its translation is CASRPGPQWAGDTQYF.

Many counts were recorded for this clone. The chain recombines TRBV7-3 with TRBJ1-2; unclear D gene. Trimming left V 2 bases short and J 8 bases short, with 12 bases between. CDR3 length: 13 amino acids. Germline V gene data show CDR1 as SGHTA and CDR2 as FQGTGA. The CDR3 DNA follows: TGTGCCAGCAGCTTAGACGGATCTATGGGCTACACCTTC. Its protein product is CASSLDGSMGYTF. Based on the CDR3 plus reference TRBV7-3 and TRBJ1-2, the full variable domain is GAGVSQTPSNKVTEKGKYVELRCDPISGHTALYWYRQSLGQGPEFLIYFQGTGAADDSGLPNDRFFAVRPEGSVSTLKIQRTERGDSAVYLCASSLDGSMGYTFGSGTRLTVV.

As for this clone: This may be a read error: a much more frequent sequence differs by one nucleotide. The identical CDR3 is also encoded by other nucleotide sequences in the sample. V gene TRBV7-3 combines with J gene TRBJ1-1; no reliable D call. Germline assignment: CDR1 SGHTA and CDR2 FQGTGA. The V end was cut by 3 bases, the J end by 3 bases, with 8 bases between. CDR3 size: 13 residues. CDR3 nucleotide sequence: TGTGCCAGCAGCTTCGGTGAGTACACTGAAGCTTTCTTT. Translation: CASSFGEYTEAFF.

Of note for this clone: A read error may produce the germline difference seen at one junction end. The V and J genes are TRBV6-1 and TRBJ2-7; no firm D call. This CDR3 spans 13 amino acids. Germline CDR1 and CDR2: MNHNS and SASEGT. The CDR3 DNA is TGTGCCAGCAGTGACAGGACCTCCTACGAGCAGCACTTC. Protein product: CASSDRTSYEQHF.

This clone occurred many times. The V call is TRBV3-1, the J call TRBJ1-6; maybe TRBD1 (5 bases). V was clipped by 1 base and J by 0 bases, with 10 bases between them. Per germline, CDR1 LGHDT and CDR2 YNNKEL (reference sequence). The CDR3 consists of 17 residues. CDR3 nucleotide sequence: TGTGCCAGCAGCCAAGGGGGACTCAGCTCCTATAATTCACCCCTCCACTTT. Protein: CASSQGGLSSYNSPLHF.

On this clone itself: Since a much larger clone is just one base distant, this may be a read error. The gene calls are TRBV5-4 and TRBJ1-3, with D maybe TRBD1 (5 bases). The CDR3 loop spans 12 amino acids. Germline assignment: CDR1 SGHNT and CDR2 YYREEE (reference sequence). The V end was cut by 6 bases, the J end by 9 bases, with 13 bases between. Here the CDR3 DNA reads TGTGCCAGCACCGCCCCGGGGGGCACCATATATTTT. It yields the protein CASTAPGGTIYF. Supplemented by reference TRBV5-4 and TRBJ1-3, the full variable domain reads ETGVTQSPTHLIKTRGQQVTLRCSSQSGHNTVSWYQQALGQGPQFIFQYYREEENGRGNFPPRFSGLQFPNYSSELNVNALELDDSALYLCASTAPGGTIYFGEGSWLTVV.

This clone came up many times. This may stem from a read error, because a much larger clone lies one nucleotide away. The chain recombines TRBV11-2 with TRBJ1-1, with D perhaps matching TRBD1 (6 bases). The CDR3 is made up of 13 amino acids. The germline V gene has CDR1 SGHAT and CDR2 FQNNGV. For the CDR3, the DNA is TGTGCCAACAGCCACAGGGATTTGACTGAAGCTTTCTTT. It is translated as CANSHRDLTEAFF.

In its sample, this clone was seen many times. This chain links TRBV6-1 with TRBJ1-5; no firm D call. V gave up 6 bases and J gave up 6 bases, with 9 bases separating them. Per germline, CDR1 MNHNS and CDR2 SASEGT. The CDR3 is made up of 12 amino acids. CDR3 protein: CASRLIRQPQHF. As DNA, the CDR3 is TGTGCCAGCAGACTCATACGTCAGCCCCAGCATTTT.

This clone was recorded many times. The chain combines TRBV10-1 with TRBJ2-3; TRBD2 aligns across 7 bases. Germline assignment: CDR1 WNHNN and CDR2 SYGVQD (reference sequence). The junction had 7 bases not matched to a gene; V was cut back by 8 bases and J by 2 bases. This CDR3 comprises 14 residues. CDR3 sequence: CASRERGPTDTQYF. CDR3 DNA sequence: TGCGCCAGCCGCGAGCGGGGCCCCACAGATACGCAGTATTTT.

In its sample, this clone was seen a few times. Given a much more abundant clone one base away, this may be a read error. The CDR3: CSVEDGQVGDEQFF. As DNA, the CDR3 is TGCAGCGTTGAAGATGGACAGGTAGGAGATGAGCAGTTCTTC. This rearrangement joins TRBV29-1 to TRBJ2-1; TRBD1 matches at 7 bases. The V segment lost 0 bases and the J segment 8 bases; nucleotides outside the gene matches: 7. Germline CDR1 is SQVTM and CDR2 is ANQGSEA. The CDR3 totals 14 residues.

This clone was observed many times. The V gene is TRBV9, the J gene TRBJ2-3; D might be TRBD2 (6 bases). V lost 0 bases and J 5 bases, leaving 13 bases between the germline ends. The CDR3 contains 15 residues. Germline V gene data show CDR1 as SGDLS and CDR2 as YYNGEE. The CDR3 protein is CASSVEAGLKDTQYF. The CDR3 bases are TGTGCCAGCAGCGTAGAGGCGGGGTTGAAAGATACGCAGTATTTT.

This clone turned up a few times. A much larger clone differs by one base, so this may be a read error. V and J are TRBV19 and TRBJ1-2; D gene uncertain. CDR3 length: 11 residues. Germline CDR1 LNHDA, CDR2 SQIVND (reference sequence). CDR3 DNA: TGTGCCACCTCAGATGGCTATGGCCACACCTTC. Protein product: CATSDGYGHTF.

This clone appeared a few times. This rearrangement joins TRBV6-2 or TRBV6-3 to TRBJ2-1; possible D gene TRBD1, 6 bases. This CDR3 region has 15 residues. Germline-derived CDR1 and CDR2 are MNHEY and SVGEGT. The V gene lost 2 bases and the J gene lost 4 bases, with 12 bases spanning the gap. The CDR3 nucleotides are TGTGCCAGCAGTTACGAGGACAGCAGGTACAATGAGCAGTTCTTC. Translating it yields CASSYEDSRYNEQFF.

This clone was seen at least ten times. The chain employs TRBV2 and TRBJ2-3; the match to TRBD2 covers 8 bases. This CDR3 has 14 residues. V shed 2 bases, J shed 5 bases, and the junction held 3 bases outside the gene matches. Per germline, CDR1 SNHLY and CDR2 FYNNEI. The CDR3 region has the DNA TGTGCCAGCAGTGAAAGCCTAGCGGGAGATACGCAGTATTTT. Amino acid sequence: CASSESLAGDTQYF.

The sample holds many counts of this clone. The chain uses TRBV18 and TRBJ2-5, with D maybe TRBD2 (6 bases). The CDR3 spans 15 residues. CDR1 is KGHSH, CDR2 LQKENI, per germline. Trimming shortened V by 1 base and J by 5 bases, and 14 bases separated the two germline ends. CDR3 residues: CASSPRRDKAETQYF. CDR3 nucleotide sequence: TGTGCCAGCTCACCACGGCGGGATAAGGCGGAGACCCAGTACTTC.

This clone was found many times. V gene TRBV2 combines with J gene TRBJ1-2, with 9 nucleotides matching TRBD1. In germline, CDR1 is SNHLY, CDR2 FYNNEI. The CDR3 has 14 residues. V gave up 6 bases and J gave up 3 bases; unmatched junction bases: 5. The CDR3 coding sequence is TGTGCCAGCAGAGGGGGACAGGGTCACTATGGCTACACCTTC. Translation gives CASRGGQGHYGYTF.

This clone has ten or more counts. The V call is TRBV9, the J call TRBJ2-5, with 12 bases fitting TRBD2. V gave up 4 bases and J gave up 1 base; unmatched junction bases: 2. The germline gives CDR1 SGDLS, CDR2 YYNGEE. The CDR3 is 15 residues long. The CDR3 here is CASSLGLAGQETQYF. CDR3 sequence (DNA): TGTGCCAGCAGCTTGGGACTAGCGGGCCAAGAGACCCAGTACTTC.

This clone appeared many times. J is TRBJ2-5 and V is TRBV20-1; TRBD1 agrees at 7 bases. The CDR3 extends over 15 amino acids. With V trimmed by 2 bases and J by 5 bases, 11 bases remained unmatched. Germline loops: CDR1 DFQATT, CDR2 SNEGSKA (reference sequence). The CDR3 sequence: CSARKFEGAWETQYF. CDR3 coding DNA: TGCAGTGCTAGAAAGTTCGAGGGGGCCTGGGAGACCCAGTACTTC.

This clone was found a few times. The rearrangement joins TRBV6-1 to TRBJ2-1; 9 bases align to TRBD2. The CDR3 is made up of 14 amino acids. Germline CDR1 is MNHNS and CDR2 is SASEGT. V lost 7 bases to trimming and J lost 4 bases; unmatched junction nucleotides: 5. DNA of the CDR3: TGTGCCAGCAATGTACTAGCGGGTTACAATGAGCAGTTCTTC. Residues: CASNVLAGYNEQFF.

There are many counts of this clone. The CDR3 region has the DNA TGTGCCAGCAGCCAAGTTGGGGAGACGGGAGATACGCAGTATTTT. Protein product: CASSQVGETGDTQYF. The chain carries TRBV4-2 and TRBJ2-3, with a tentative D call TRBD2 (5 bases). This CDR3 comprises 15 residues. The V gene's germline CDR1 is LGHNA and CDR2 YNFKEQ. V lost 1 base, J lost 5 bases, and 13 bases lay in between.